The 27 T cell receptor beta chains listed next were all sequenced from one sample in a study of identical twins. TCRdb redid the calling of the 5' RACE reads with MiXCR, one entry per CDR3 protein. The table has about 570,000 distinct CDR3 sequences, roughly 9.5% seen once; the top ten hold more than 2.5%. These same records also appear under a second study, on yellow fever vaccine responses in identical twins.

The source material was PBMCs. All receptors derive from a woman between 18 and 30 years old in good health.

This clonotype has a handful of counts. V is TRBV14 and J is TRBJ2-1; 7 bases are shared with TRBD2. This CDR3 has 16 residues. Germline CDR1 reads SGHDN; CDR2 reads FVKESK. The ends lost 2 bases at V and 5 bases at J; junction bases unmatched: 9. The CDR3 DNA reads as TGTGCCAGCAGCCAAATAGGCGGGAGAGCCCACAATGAGCAGTTCTTC. It specifies CASSQIGGRAHNEQFF.

This clonotype has ten or more counts. CDR3 coding DNA: TGTGCCAGCAGTCGGGTTGCAGGCACAGATACGCAGTATTTT. It is translated as CASSRVAGTDTQYF. The V and J genes are TRBV12-3 or TRBV12-4 and TRBJ2-3; no firm D call. V shed 5 bases and J shed 1 base, with 10 bases lying between them. The CDR3 length is 14 residues.

There are many counts of this clonotype. The chain recombines TRBV12-3 or TRBV12-4 with TRBJ2-3, with D perhaps TRBD2 (5 bases). This CDR3 has 14 amino acids. Trimming took 3 bases from V and 3 from J, leaving 10 bases between them. The CDR3 DNA sequence: TGTGCCAGCAGTTTCGGGAAGCCTACAGATACGCAGTATTTT. It encodes CASSFGKPTDTQYF.

This clonotype was detected a few times. The gene calls are TRBV5-6 and TRBJ2-6; D call uncertain. Trimming cost V 4 bases and J 0 bases, with 14 bases left between them. CDR3 size: 17 residues. The germline CDR1 and CDR2 sequences are SGHDT and YYEEEE. CDR3 protein: CASSPPHRSSGANVLTF. In nucleotides, the CDR3 is TGTGCCAGCAGCCCCCCACACCGGAGCTCTGGGGCCAACGTCCTGACTTTC.

The CDR3 protein is CSAREGRTRPSTDTQYF. The CDR3 coding sequence is TGCAGTGCTAGAGAGGGCCGGACTAGGCCTAGCACAGATACGCAGTATTTT. The rearrangement joins TRBV20-1 to TRBJ2-3; TRBD2 matches at 7 bases. The V and J ends lost 0 bases and 0 bases, in that order; junction bases with no gene match: 9. There are 17 residues in the CDR3. Per germline, CDR1 DFQATT and CDR2 SNEGSKA (reference sequence).

The chain is built from TRBV23-1 and TRBJ2-1; 7 positions match TRBD1. TRBV23-1 counts as an open reading frame of uncertain function. V lost 5 bases, J lost 6 bases, and 10 bases stayed unmatched. This CDR3 spans 15 amino acids. The chain's CDR3 is CASSFRLGQANEQFF. The CDR3 DNA reads as TGCGCCAGCAGTTTTCGACTTGGACAGGCCAATGAGCAGTTCTTC.

The chain links TRBV3-1 to TRBJ2-7; possible D gene TRBD2, 5 bases. V lost 1 base, J lost 4 bases, and 11 bases lay in between. The CDR3 runs to 14 residues. From germline, CDR1 is LGHDT and CDR2 YNNKEL (reference sequence). CDR3 DNA sequence: TGTGCCAGCAGCCAAGTTCTGGGAGTATACGAGCAGTACTTC. Its translation is CASSQVLGVYEQYF.

This clonotype has ten or more counts. The J gene is TRBJ1-5, the V gene TRBV6-2 or TRBV6-3, with D unclear. Germline V CDR1 and CDR2: MNHEY, SVGEGT. V dropped 2 bases and J dropped 6 bases, with 11 bases sitting between them. CDR3 length: 14 residues. This CDR3 is CASSYRWGGQPQHF. DNA for the CDR3: TGTGCCAGCAGTTACAGGTGGGGAGGTCAGCCCCAGCATTTT.

The chain combines TRBV12-3 or TRBV12-4 with TRBJ2-2; the match to TRBD2 covers 8 bases. The CDR3 covers 18 residues. Trimming at V came to 10 bases and at J to 3 bases, leaving 19 bases not matched to a gene. CDR3: CAISFRTSRFDDTGELFF. The CDR3 coding sequence is TGTGCCATCAGCTTTCGGACTAGCCGATTTGATGACACCGGGGAGCTGTTTTTT.

The gene calls are TRBV6-5 and TRBJ1-1; D is uncertain. Germline CDR1 and CDR2: MNHEY and SVGAGI. This CDR3 has 14 residues. V was shortened by 2 bases and J by 1 base, with 8 bases between the two germline ends. CDR3 sequence (DNA): TGTGCCAGCAGTTACCGTCCCCCGAACACTGAAGCTTTCTTT. Protein: CASSYRPPNTEAFF.

This clonotype was detected only a few times. This chain uses TRBV7-9 with TRBJ1-2, with 8 nucleotides matching TRBD1. Germline CDR1 is SEHNR and CDR2 is FQNEAQ (reference sequence). V gave up 5 bases and J gave up 6 bases; unmatched junction bases: 5. This CDR3 has 13 amino acids. This chain's CDR3 is CASSGRGPDGYTF. CDR3 sequence (DNA): TGTGCCAGCAGCGGCAGGGGGCCGGATGGCTACACCTTC.

The CDR3 nucleotides read TGTGCCACCAGCAGAGGAGATTTATCCTACGAGCAGTACTTC. Translation: CATSRGDLSYEQYF. The chain links TRBV15 to TRBJ2-7; unclear D gene. V was cut by 1 base and J by 1 base, with 8 bases left in between. This CDR3 spans 14 amino acids. Germline-derived CDR1 and CDR2 are LNHNV and YYDKDF (reference sequence).

There are a few counts of this clonotype. CDR3 sequence: CASSQYTGPEQYF. DNA for the CDR3: TGTGCCAGCAGCCAATACACAGGACCCGAGCAGTACTTC. The chain recombines TRBV7-9 with TRBJ2-7, with D tentatively TRBD1 (5 bases). The CDR3 contains 13 residues. Trimming shortened V by 5 bases and J by 6 bases, and 14 bases separated the two germline ends. The germline CDR1 and CDR2 sequences are SEHNR and FQNEAQ (reference sequence).

V is TRBV12-3 or TRBV12-4 and J is TRBJ2-5, with 11 bases fitting TRBD2. The ends lost 6 bases at V and 5 bases at J; junction bases unmatched: 8. The length of the CDR3 is 15 residues. Written as DNA, the CDR3 is TGTGCCAGCAGCCGACTAGCGGGGAATTGGGAGACCCAGTACTTC. It yields the protein CASSRLAGNWETQYF.

In its sample, this clonotype was seen many times. The V call is TRBV29-1, the J call TRBJ2-3; the D is unclear. The CDR3 totals 12 residues. Germline CDR1 and CDR2: SQVTM and ANQGSEA. Trimming cost V 5 bases and J 0 bases, with 6 bases left between them. The CDR3 DNA is TGCAGCGTTCTGTCTAGCACAGATACGCAGTATTTT. This codes for CSVLSSTDTQYF.

The chain is built from TRBV20-1 and TRBJ2-1; 10 bases are a match to TRBD1. Germline V gene lookup returns CDR1 DFQATT and CDR2 SNEGSKA (reference sequence). Germline trimming cut 5 bases from V and 6 bases from J; bases unmatched to any gene: 4. This CDR3 contains 13 residues. The CDR3 region is CSARDRGGNEQFF. The CDR3 nucleotides read TGCAGTGCTCGGGACAGGGGAGGCAATGAGCAGTTCTTC.

The V gene is TRBV5-1, the J gene TRBJ2-5, with 7 bases that match TRBD2. The germline gives CDR1 SGHRS, CDR2 YFSETQ. CDR3 length: 16 residues. V dropped 3 bases and J dropped 2; count of bases not matched to a gene: 10. The CDR3 bases are TGCGCCAGCAGCTCCAGCGGGGAACCGGGGCAAGAGACCCAGTACTTC. Its translation: CASSSSGEPGQETQYF.

Remarks on this clonotype: A much larger clone is a single base away; this may be a read error. The rearrangement links TRBV6-1 to TRBJ2-1, with a tentative D call TRBD1 (6 bases). Germline lookup yields CDR1 MNHNS and CDR2 SASEGT. V was trimmed by 6 bases and J by 5 bases, leaving 17 bases between them. This CDR3 is built from 15 residues. The CDR3 spells CASSHMYSGDNEQFF. The CDR3 DNA reads TGTGCCAGCAGCCACATGTATTCAGGGGACAATGAGCAGTTCTTC.

The table lists this clonotype with a few counts. The rearrangement links TRBV7-6 to TRBJ2-5, with D perhaps matching TRBD1 (5 bases). Germline V gene sequence: CDR1 SGHVS, CDR2 FNYEAQ. V lost 5 bases to trimming and J lost 2 bases, with 15 bases between them. CDR3 length equals 15 residues. The CDR3 is CASSPLGADQETQYF. The CDR3 region has the DNA TGTGCCAGCAGCCCCCTTGGGGCAGATCAAGAGACCCAGTACTTC. The whole variable domain, filled in from reference TRBV7-6 and TRBJ2-5, reads GAGVSQSPRYKVTKRGQDVALRCDPISGHVSLYWYRQALGQGPEFLTYFNYEAQQDKSGLPNDRFSAERPEGSISTLTIQRTEQRDSAMYRCASSPLGADQETQYFGPGTRLLVL.

This clonotype has just a few counts. The chain recombines TRBV20-1 with TRBJ1-5; 8 bases are shared with TRBD1. Unmatched junction bases numbered 6, after V lost 2 bases and J lost 3 bases. CDR3 size: 15 residues. The germline V gene encodes CDR1 DFQATT and CDR2 SNEGSKA (reference sequence). The CDR3 sequence: CSARYRGSPNQPQHF. CDR3 nucleotide sequence: TGCAGTGCTAGATACAGGGGGTCCCCCAATCAGCCCCAGCATTTT.

On this clonotype: Compared with germline, one end of the junction differs, possibly owing to a read error. V is TRBV6-1 and J is TRBJ2-7; a possible D gene is TRBD1 (6 bases). This CDR3 spans 12 amino acids. Germline loops: CDR1 MNHNS, CDR2 SASEGT. The CDR3: CASSDLGAYLRF. CDR3 nucleotides: TGTGCCAGCAGTGATTTGGGGGCGTATTTGCGGTTC.

This clonotype was found many times. The chain combines TRBV25-1 with TRBJ2-1; D possibly corresponds to TRBD1 (5 bases). Germline V gene lookup returns CDR1 MGHDK and CDR2 SYGVNS. There are 15 residues in the CDR3. V was trimmed by 3 bases and J by 0 bases, leaving 9 bases between them. The CDR3 region is CASSDGQSSYNEQFF. The CDR3 coding sequence is TGTGCCAGCAGTGACGGACAAAGCTCCTACAATGAGCAGTTCTTC. The complete variable domain, with remaining parts taken from reference TRBV25-1 and TRBJ2-1, reads EADIYQTPRYLVIGTGKKITLECSQTMGHDKMYWYQQDPGMELHLIHYSYGVNSTEKGDLSSESTVSRIRTEHFPLTLESARPSHTSQYLCASSDGQSSYNEQFFGPGTRLTVL.

The J gene is TRBJ2-7, the V gene TRBV18; TRBD2 is a possible D gene (5 bases). V lost 2 bases and J 4 bases, leaving 12 bases between the germline ends. There are 14 residues in the CDR3. Germline lookup yields CDR1 KGHSH and CDR2 LQKENI. The DNA for the CDR3 is TGTGCCAGCTCACCAGGAGGATCCGCATACGAGCAGTACTTC. Translation: CASSPGGSAYEQYF.

This clonotype was recorded at least ten times. The chain joins TRBV19 to TRBJ1-2; weak D call: TRBD1 (5 bases). CDR1 is LNHDA, CDR2 SQIVND, per germline (reference sequence). The CDR3 has 18 residues. The V and J ends lost 0 bases and 4 bases respectively, with 21 bases between them. In DNA, the CDR3 is TGTGCCAGTAGTATAGATATCGGGGTCCAAGGGGCACTCTATGGCTACACCTTC. Residues: CASSIDIGVQGALYGYTF.

With respect to this clonotype: A much larger clone differs by one base, so this may be a read error. The V call is TRBV20-1, the J call TRBJ2-1; D perhaps matches TRBD2 (7 bases). V was pared by 7 bases and J by 9 bases, with 25 bases between. Germline V lookup: CDR1 DFQATT, CDR2 SNEGSKA (reference sequence). The CDR3 totals 15 residues. The CDR3 coding sequence is TGCAGTGTACCGGCAGGTCCGGGGGCTAGCGGTGAGCAGTTCTTC. It translates to CSVPAGPGASGEQFF.

A remark on this clonotype: A junction end diverges from the germline sequence, so it may reflect a read error. The rearrangement joins TRBV28 to TRBJ1-2; D is possibly TRBD1 (5 bases). Germline CDR1 is MDHEN and CDR2 is SYDVKM. CDR3 size: 12 residues. The chain's CDR3 is CASSPPSLRGAF. CDR3 coding DNA: TGTGCCAGCAGCCCCCCGTCCTTGCGAGGGGCTTTC.

This clonotype was observed a few times. At one end, the junction sequence differs from germline, possibly due to a read error. The chain uses TRBV7-9 and TRBJ1-5; D is uncertain. CDR3 size: 15 residues. The germline CDR1 and CDR2 sequences are SEHNR and FQNEAQ (reference sequence). CDR3 protein: CASSNLPGRNQAQHF. The CDR3 DNA reads TGTGCCAGCAGTAACCTCCCCGGGAGAAATCAGGCCCAGCATTTT.